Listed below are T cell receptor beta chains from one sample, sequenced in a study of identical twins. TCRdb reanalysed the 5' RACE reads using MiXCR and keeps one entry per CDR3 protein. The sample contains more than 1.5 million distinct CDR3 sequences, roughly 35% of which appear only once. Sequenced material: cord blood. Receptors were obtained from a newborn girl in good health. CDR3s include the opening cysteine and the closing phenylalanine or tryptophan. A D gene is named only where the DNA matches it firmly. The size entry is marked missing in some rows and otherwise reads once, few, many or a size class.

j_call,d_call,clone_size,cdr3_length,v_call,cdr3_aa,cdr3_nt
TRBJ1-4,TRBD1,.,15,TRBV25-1,CASSEASTGDEKLFF,TGTGCCAGCAGTGAAGCCTCGACAGGGGATGAAAAACTGTTTTTT
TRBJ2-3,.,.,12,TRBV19,CASQARTDTQYF,TGTGCCAGTCAGGCACGGACAGATACGCAGTATTTT
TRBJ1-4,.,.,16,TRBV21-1,CASSNAGRAFDEKLFF,TGTGCCAGCAGCAACGCGGGGAGGGCATTCGATGAAAAACTGTTTTTT
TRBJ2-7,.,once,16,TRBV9,CASSVGAGSVSYEQYF,TGTGCCAGCAGCGTAGGGGCAGGGTCAGTTTCCTACGAGCAGTACTTC
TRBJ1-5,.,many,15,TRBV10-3,CAISAGNFSNQPQHF,TGTGCCATCAGTGCCGGAAATTTTAGCAATCAGCCCCAGCATTTT
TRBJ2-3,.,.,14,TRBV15,CATSRNEGLGTQYF,TGTGCCACCAGCCGTAACGAGGGTCTAGGTACGCAGTATTTT
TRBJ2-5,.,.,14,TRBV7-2,CASSWGWGQETQYF,TGTGCCAGCAGCTGGGGTTGGGGCCAAGAGACCCAGTACTTC
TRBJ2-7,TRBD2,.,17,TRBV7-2,CASSYYFSGSAGYEQYF,TGTGCCAGCAGCTATTACTTTAGCGGGAGTGCGGGTTACGAGCAGTACTTC
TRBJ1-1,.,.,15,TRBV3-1,CASSPTGGGGTEAFF,TGTGCCAGCAGCCCGACAGGTGGCGGGGGCACTGAAGCTTTCTTT
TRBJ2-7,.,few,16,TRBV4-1,CASSQDWSGSHYEQYF,TGCGCCAGCAGCCAAGATTGGAGCGGGTCCCACTACGAGCAGTACTTC
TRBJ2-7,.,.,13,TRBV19,CASSVRQSYEQYF,TGTGCCAGTAGTGTCAGACAGTCCTACGAGCAGTACTTC
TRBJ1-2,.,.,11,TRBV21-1,CASGREYGYTF,TGTGCCAGCGGAAGGGAATACGGCTACACCTTC
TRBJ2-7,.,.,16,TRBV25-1,CASSEFGSSSYNEQYF,TGTGCCAGCAGTGAATTTGGCAGTAGCTCCTACAATGAGCAGTACTTC
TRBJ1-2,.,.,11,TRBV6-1,CASSSRAGYTF,TGTGCCAGCAGTTCCAGGGCTGGCTACACCTTC
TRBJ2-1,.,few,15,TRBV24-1,CATSDSSGGINEQFF,TGTGCCACCAGTGATTCCTCCGGGGGCATCAATGAGCAGTTCTTC
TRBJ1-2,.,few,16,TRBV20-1,CSARDSIRGTGYGYTF,TGCAGTGCTAGAGATAGTATTCGGGGTACGGGGTATGGCTACACCTTC
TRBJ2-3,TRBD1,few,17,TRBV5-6,CASSLEGQRFGTDTQYF,TGTGCCAGCAGCTTGGAGGGACAGCGCTTCGGGACAGATACGCAGTATTTT
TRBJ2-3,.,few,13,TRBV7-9,CASSISAGDTQYF,TGTGCCAGCAGCATCAGTGCGGGGGATACGCAGTATTTT
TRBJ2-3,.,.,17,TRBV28,CASSLGLLGLPTDTQYF,TGTGCCAGCAGTTTGGGCCTCCTGGGCCTACCCACAGATACGCAGTATTTT
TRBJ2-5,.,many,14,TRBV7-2,CASSLGGTQETQYF,TGTGCCAGCAGCTTAGGTGGGACACAAGAGACCCAGTACTTC
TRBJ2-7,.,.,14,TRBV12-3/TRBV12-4,CASSLNRVRYEQYF,TGTGCCAGCAGCCTAAACAGGGTGCGGTACGAGCAGTACTTC
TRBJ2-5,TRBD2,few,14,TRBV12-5,CAISEAGGKETQYF,TGTGCTATTTCCGAAGCGGGAGGGAAAGAGACCCAGTACTTC
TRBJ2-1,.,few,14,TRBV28,CASSRGRGRDEQFF,TGTGCCAGCAGCCGGGGTAGGGGACGGGATGAGCAGTTCTTC
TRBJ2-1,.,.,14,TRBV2,CASSVVLRVDEQFF,TGTGCCAGCAGTGTCGTGCTAAGGGTAGATGAGCAGTTCTTC
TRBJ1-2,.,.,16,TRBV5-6,CASSFPARDRYYGYTF,TGTGCCAGCAGCTTCCCAGCCCGGGACCGCTATTATGGCTACACCTTC
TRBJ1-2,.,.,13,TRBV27,CASSLSEGSRYTF,TGTGCCAGCAGTTTATCAGAGGGATCACGCTACACCTTC
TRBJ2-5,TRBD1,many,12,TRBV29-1,CSGSGQQETQYF,TGCAGCGGTTCGGGACAGCAAGAGACCCAGTACTTC
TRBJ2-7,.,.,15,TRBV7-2,CASSFGWGPYNEQYF,TGTGCCAGCAGCTTCGGGTGGGGACCCTACAATGAGCAGTACTTC
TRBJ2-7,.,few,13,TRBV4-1,CASSQINSYEQYF,TGCGCCAGCAGCCAAATCAACTCCTACGAGCAGTACTTC
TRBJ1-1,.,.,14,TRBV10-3,CAISEALRETEAFF,TGTGCCATCAGTGAGGCTCTCAGGGAGACTGAAGCTTTCTTT
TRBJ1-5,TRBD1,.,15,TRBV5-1,CASSLSTGAGPPQHF,TGCGCCAGCAGCTTATCGACAGGGGCAGGTCCGCCCCAGCATTTT
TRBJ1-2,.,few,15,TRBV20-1,CSARATRQINYGYTF,TGCAGTGCTAGAGCCACACGACAGATTAACTATGGCTACACCTTC
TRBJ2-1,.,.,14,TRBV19,CASSIFDIYNEQFF,TGTGCCAGTAGTATCTTCGACATCTACAATGAGCAGTTCTTC
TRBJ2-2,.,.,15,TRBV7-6,CASSALGFLGGELFF,TGTGCCAGCAGCGCCTTGGGTTTTTTGGGCGGGGAGCTGTTTTTT
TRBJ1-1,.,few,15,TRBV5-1,CASSPGPSGDTEAFF,TGCGCCAGCAGCCCGGGACCGTCAGGGGACACTGAAGCTTTCTTT
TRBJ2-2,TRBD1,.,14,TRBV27,CASNFGQGTGELFF,TGTGCCAGCAATTTTGGACAGGGGACCGGGGAGCTGTTTTTT
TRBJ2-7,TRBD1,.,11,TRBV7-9,CASTGGHEQYF,TGTGCCAGTACAGGGGGCCACGAGCAGTACTTC
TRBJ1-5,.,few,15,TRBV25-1,CASSETTGLNQPQHF,TGTGCCAGCAGTGAAACTACAGGCCTCAATCAGCCCCAGCATTTT
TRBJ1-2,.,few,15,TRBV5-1,CASSLHRVRLYGYTF,TGCGCCAGCAGCCTACACAGGGTTCGCCTGTATGGCTACACCTTC
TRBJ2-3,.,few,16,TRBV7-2,CASSLGPDRMADTQYF,TGTGCCAGCAGCTTAGGACCCGACAGGATGGCAGATACGCAGTATTTT
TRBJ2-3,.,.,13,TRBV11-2,CASSLNRRDMQYF,TGTGCCAGCAGCTTAAATCGGCGAGATATGCAGTATTTT
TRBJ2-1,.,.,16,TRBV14,CASSPAPDWKYNEQFF,TGTGCCAGCAGCCCCGCCCCCGACTGGAAATACAATGAGCAGTTCTTC
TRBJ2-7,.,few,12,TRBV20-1,CSATRDDYEQYF,TGCAGTGCGACCCGGGACGACTACGAGCAGTACTTC
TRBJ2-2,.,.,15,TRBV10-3,CAISESPQPTGELFF,TGTGCCATCAGTGAGAGCCCACAACCCACCGGGGAGCTGTTTTTT
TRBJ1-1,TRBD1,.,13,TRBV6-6,CASSIGTGPEAFF,TGTGCCAGCAGTATCGGGACAGGGCCTGAAGCTTTCTTT
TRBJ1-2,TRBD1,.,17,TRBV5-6,CASSRWTGNLKLAGYTF,TGTGCCAGCAGCCGATGGACAGGCAACCTTAAACTCGCTGGCTACACCTTC
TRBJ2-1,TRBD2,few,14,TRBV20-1,CSASNGGDYNEQFF,TGCAGTGCTAGTAACGGGGGGGACTACAATGAGCAGTTCTTC
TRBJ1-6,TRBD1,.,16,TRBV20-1,CSARDAAGTGPSPLHF,TGCAGTGCTAGAGACGCTGCCGGGACAGGGCCTTCACCCCTCCACTTT
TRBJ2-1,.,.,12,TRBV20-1,CSAHDFSNEQFF,TGCAGTGCTCACGACTTCTCTAATGAGCAGTTCTTC
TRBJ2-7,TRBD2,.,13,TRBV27,CASRLTSAHEQYF,TGTGCCAGCAGGCTGACTAGCGCCCACGAGCAGTACTTC
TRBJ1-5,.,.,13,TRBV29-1,CSVGEGPGQPQHF,TGCAGCGTTGGCGAGGGCCCAGGACAGCCCCAGCATTTT
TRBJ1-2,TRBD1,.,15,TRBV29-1,CCVEVATGYGYGYTF,TGCTGCGTTGAAGTCGCGACAGGGTATGGCTATGGCTACACCTTC
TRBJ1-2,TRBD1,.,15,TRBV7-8,CASSPTGGGLYGYTF,TGTGCCAGCAGCCCGACAGGGGGGGGCCTCTATGGCTACACCTTC
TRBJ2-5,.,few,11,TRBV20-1,CSARPRETQYF,TGCAGTGCTAGACCGAGAGAGACCCAGTACTTC
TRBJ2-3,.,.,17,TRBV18,CASSSGPRALTPGTQYF,TGTGCCAGCTCATCAGGGCCCCGGGCCCTTACTCCCGGTACGCAGTATTTT
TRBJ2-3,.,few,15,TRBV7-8,CASSLGYEDTDTQYF,TGTGCCAGCAGCTTGGGTTATGAGGACACAGATACGCAGTATTTT
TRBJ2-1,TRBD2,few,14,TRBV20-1,CSAALAGLYNEQFF,TGCAGTGCGGCACTAGCGGGCCTGTACAATGAGCAGTTCTTC